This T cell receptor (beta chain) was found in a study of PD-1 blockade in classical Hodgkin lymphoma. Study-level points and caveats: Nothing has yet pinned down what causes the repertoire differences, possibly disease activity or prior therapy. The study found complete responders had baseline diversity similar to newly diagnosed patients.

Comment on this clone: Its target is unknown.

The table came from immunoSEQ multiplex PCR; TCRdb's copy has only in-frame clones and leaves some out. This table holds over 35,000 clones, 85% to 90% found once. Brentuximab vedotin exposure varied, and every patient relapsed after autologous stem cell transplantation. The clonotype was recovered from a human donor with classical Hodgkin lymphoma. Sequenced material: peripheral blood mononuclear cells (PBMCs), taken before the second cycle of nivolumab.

As DNA, the CDR3 is TGTGCCAGTAGTATACTTGGAGGGACAGGAAGCACAGATACGCAGTATTTT. Its translation: CASSILGGTGSTDTQYF. The chain employs TRBV19 and TRBJ2-3; 8 nucleotides align to TRBD1. Germline assignment: CDR1 LNHDA and CDR2 SQIVND (reference sequence). J gave up 0 bases and V 2 bases, and 7 bases lay outside the gene matches. The CDR3 covers 17 residues. The variable domain in full, with the rest retrieved from reference TRBV19 and TRBJ2-3, is DGGITQSPKYLFRKEGQNVTLSCEQNLNHDAMYWYRQDPGQGLRLIYYSQIVNDFQKGDIAEGYSVSREKKESFPLTVTSAQKNPTAFYLCASSILGGTGSTDTQYFGPGTRLTVL.